This T cell receptor (beta chain) was recovered during a study of shared clonotypes between healthy human individuals. In the case of this clone: Its antigen is not known.

The germline CDR1 and CDR2 sequences are MGHRA and YSYEKL. The CDR3 loop spans 15 amino acids. The V and J ends lost 1 base and 9 bases respectively, with 16 bases between them. Study-wide results and limits: Naive subsets, compared against memory subsets, generally had larger estimated richness values.

CD45RA-negative memory and CD45RA+ naive subsets were split from the CD4+ cells. The protocol was immunoSEQ multiplex PCR, while the TCRdb copy is restricted to in-frame clones and leaves out a portion. This repertoire shows roughly 650,000 clones, more than 95% found once; its top ten account for less than 0.065%. This clonotype was obtained from a woman under 40 in good health. The gene calls are TRBV4-1 and TRBJ2-1; D is perhaps TRBD1 (6 bases). The material sequenced was naive CD4+ T cells sorted from blood. Subset indicated: CD45RA+ positively selected. The CDR3 region has the DNA TGCGCCAGCAGCCAAGTTTGGACAGCGATGGGTGAGCAGTTCTTC. This translates into CASSQVWTAMGEQFF.